Listed below are T cell receptor beta chains from one sample, sequenced in a study of shared clonotypes between healthy human individuals. Profiled with immunoSEQ multiplex PCR; TCRdb holds only in-frame clones, not every one. In the table there are 2.5 million or so clones, 85% to 95% of which are singletons. Source material: naive CD4+ T cells sorted from blood. Every receptor here comes from a man younger than 30 in good health. CDR3s include the opening cysteine and the closing phenylalanine or tryptophan. D genes are given only for firm matches. Size is stated for part of the rows, as once, few or many counts, or as a class when the clone is expanded.

j_gene,d_gene,abundance,v_gene,CDR3aa,CDR3nt
TRBJ2-5,-,-,TRBV28,CASSFIRKGDGETQYF,TGTGCCAGCAGTTTTATTCGCAAGGGAGACGGAGAGACCCAGTACTTC
TRBJ2-2,TRBD2,-,TRBV7-2,CASSFGTSGTGELFF,TGTGCCAGCAGCTTTGGGACTAGCGGAACCGGGGAGCTGTTTTTT
TRBJ1-1,-,-,TRBV28,CASSLGPWSAFF,TGTGCCAGCAGTTTAGGGCCCTGGAGCGCTTTCTTT
TRBJ2-5,-,-,TRBV21-1,CASSKDYLSSQGRVGQETQYF,TGTGCCAGCAGCAAAGATTACCTAAGCTCTCAGGGGAGGGTTGGGCAAGAGACCCAGTACTTC
TRBJ2-3,TRBD1,-,TRBV11-2,CASSLTGGYSGTDTQYF,TGTGCCAGCAGCTTAACAGGGGGCTATTCCGGCACAGATACGCAGTATTTT
TRBJ2-3,-,-,TRBV7-2,CASSHRTGDTDTQYF,TGTGCCAGCAGCCATCGGACTGGCGACACAGATACGCAGTATTTT
TRBJ1-2,TRBD1,-,TRBV6-1,CASSTGTGTYGYTF,TGTGCCAGCAGTACTGGGACAGGGACCTATGGCTACACCTTC
TRBJ1-4,-,-,TRBV27,CASSPSGRSREKLFF,TGTGCCAGCAGCCCGAGCGGTAGAAGTAGGGAAAAACTGTTTTTT
TRBJ1-2,-,-,TRBV6-5,CASSEGRYYGYTF,TGTGCCAGCAGCGAGGGACGATACTATGGCTACACCTTC
TRBJ2-7,-,-,TRBV6-5,CASSYSQSTNYEQYF,TGTGCCAGCAGTTACTCACAGTCGACCAACTACGAGCAGTACTTC
TRBJ1-1,-,once,TRBV6-5,CASSFRALRTEAFF,TGTGCCAGCAGTTTTAGGGCCCTCCGCACTGAAGCTTTCTTT
TRBJ1-6,-,-,TRBV5-4,CASSLAGYNSPLHF,TGTGCCAGCAGCTTGGCAGGATATAATTCACCCCTCCACTTT
TRBJ2-7,-,once,TRBV30,CAWSGDSYEQYF,TGTGCCTGGAGTGGAGACTCCTACGAGCAGTACTTC
TRBJ2-7,-,-,TRBV5-1,CASSLEGGREQYF,TGCGCCAGCAGCTTGGAGGGAGGACGGGAGCAGTACTTC
TRBJ2-7,TRBD1,once,TRBV5-1,CASSLGGQVHVYEQYF,TGCGCCAGCAGCTTGGGGGGACAGGTACATGTCTACGAGCAGTACTTC
TRBJ2-1,TRBD2,-,TRBV11-2,CASSSLAGVFSEQFF,TGTGCCAGCAGCTCCCTAGCGGGAGTTTTTAGTGAGCAGTTCTTC
TRBJ2-7,TRBD1,once,TRBV19,CASSVLGRQGPNSYEQYF,TGTGCCAGCAGTGTACTAGGTCGACAGGGGCCGAACTCCTACGAGCAGTACTTC
TRBJ2-6,-,-,TRBV4-1,CASSQETGMVSGANVLTF,TGCGCCAGCAGCCAAGAAACAGGGATGGTCTCTGGGGCCAACGTCCTGACTTTC
TRBJ1-1,-,-,TRBV6-6,CASSYPGLNTEAFF,TGTGCCAGCAGTTACCCAGGATTGAACACTGAAGCTTTCTTT
TRBJ1-6,-,-,TRBV18,CASSPTAPRSPLHF,TGTGCCAGCTCACCAACGGCACCACGTTCACCCCTCCACTTT
TRBJ2-7,-,once,TRBV5-5,CASSLGRLSSYEQYF,TGTGCCAGCAGCTTGGGGCGCCTAAGCTCCTACGAGCAGTACTTC
TRBJ2-5,-,-,TRBV10-2,CASTDRLQETQYF,TGCGCCAGCACCGACAGACTCCAAGAGACCCAGTACTTC
TRBJ1-1,TRBD1,-,TRBV11-3,CASSRGTGRNTEAFF,TGTGCCAGCAGCCGAGGGACAGGACGGAACACTGAAGCTTTCTTT
TRBJ1-5,-,-,TRBV25-1,CASSEWQENQPQHF,TGTGCCAGCAGTGAATGGCAGGAAAATCAGCCCCAGCATTTT
TRBJ2-6,-,-,TRBV28,CASSLQGTGANVPTF,TGTGCCAGCAGTCTACAGGGAACTGGGGCCAACGTCCCGACTTTC
TRBJ2-5,-,-,TRBV10-3,CAAGGWTGKSETQYF,TGTGCCGCGGGAGGCTGGACAGGGAAGAGCGAGACCCAGTACTTC
TRBJ2-2,TRBD2,once,TRBV2,CASSERLAGGTGELFF,TGTGCCAGCAGTGAACGGTTAGCGGGCGGCACCGGGGAGCTGTTTTTT
TRBJ2-4,-,-,TRBV5-6,CASSLTGHLNGNIQYF,TGTGCCAGCAGCTTGACGGGACATTTAAACGGAAACATTCAGTACTTC
TRBJ2-2,-,-,TRBV2,CASSAGNTGELFF,TGTGCCAGCAGTGCAGGGAACACCGGGGAGCTGTTTTTT
TRBJ2-7,-,-,TRBV15,CATSREGPAYEQYF,TGTGCCACCAGCAGAGAGGGCCCAGCTTACGAGCAGTACTTC
TRBJ2-7,-,-,TRBV5-4,CASSLLQILYEQYF,TGTGCCAGCAGCTTGTTACAGATCCTCTACGAGCAGTACTTC
TRBJ1-2,-,-,TRBV6-5,CATLDGWGGYTF,TGTGCCACCCTAGACGGTTGGGGGGGCTACACCTTC
TRBJ1-2,TRBD1,-,TRBV18,CASSPLGQFNYGYTF,TGTGCCAGCTCACCACTGGGACAGTTTAACTATGGCTACACCTTC
TRBJ2-7,-,-,TRBV6-5,CASSYSRTDAYEQYF,TGTGCCAGCAGTTACTCTAGGACAGATGCCTACGAGCAGTACTTC
TRBJ2-7,-,-,TRBV9,CASTPTGISYEQYF,TGTGCCAGCACCCCAACAGGAATTTCCTACGAGCAGTACTTC
TRBJ1-6,-,once,TRBV19,CASRKVGTYNSPLHF,TGTGCCAGTAGGAAGGTCGGCACCTATAATTCACCCCTCCACTTT
TRBJ2-7,TRBD1,once,TRBV19,CASSIGGTVSYEQYF,TGTGCCAGTAGTATAGGAGGGACAGTCTCCTACGAGCAGTACTTC
TRBJ1-2,TRBD1,-,TRBV7-9,CASSPTGLGYTF,TGTGCCAGCAGCCCGACAGGGTTGGGCTACACCTTC
TRBJ2-5,TRBD1,-,TRBV18,CASSPDRVGATQYF,TGTGCCAGCTCGCCGGACAGGGTCGGTGCGACCCAGTACTTC
TRBJ2-1,-,-,TRBV18,CASSPLGGIMYNEQFF,TGTGCCAGCTCACCGCTAGGGGGGATTATGTACAATGAGCAGTTCTTC
TRBJ2-2,TRBD2,once,TRBV7-7,CASSLESPSGGAYTGELFF,TGTGCTAGCAGCTTAGAGTCGCCTAGCGGGGGGGCCTACACCGGGGAGCTGTTTTTT
TRBJ1-1,-,-,TRBV9,CASSLGALNTEAFF,TGTGCCAGCAGCCTCGGGGCCCTGAACACTGAAGCTTTCTTT
TRBJ2-7,-,-,TRBV19,CASSVGSTYEQYF,TGTGCCAGTAGTGTGGGGTCTACCTACGAGCAGTACTTC
TRBJ2-1,-,-,TRBV5-1,CASSFITAGGYNEQFF,TGCGCCAGCAGCTTTATAACGGCGGGTGGATACAATGAGCAGTTCTTC
TRBJ2-7,-,-,TRBV19,CASSITPTGYEQYF,TGTGCCAGTAGTATAACTCCGACAGGCTACGAGCAGTACTTC